Included here is one T cell receptor (beta chain) sequence, with context. This entry belongs to a study of blood T cell repertoires in COVID-19. Study in general: Acute and convalescent COVID-19 samples came from the United States, Italy and Spain. Nucleic acid was either cDNA or gDNA, and it came from T cells, B-cell-depleted T cells, or PBMCs.

Patients from Seattle were sampled longitudinally, starting during active infection. Per the original methods: Amplification of reference gene primers provided the estimated nucleated cell counts. The assay was immunoSEQ multiplex PCR, and TCRdb's table has in-frame clones only and misses some. D and trimming come from the DNA, and the V and J calls and clone size come from that table. The sample includes fewer than 200,000 clones, roughly 79% of them seen just once. This CDR3 contains 15 residues. Germline CDR1 and CDR2: LGHNA and YNFKEQ. Trimming removed 0 bases at V and 1 base at J, with 9 bases between.

The TCR originated in a woman of 80 years or more with COVID-19, enrolled during active disease. The V and J genes are TRBV4-2 and TRBJ1-1, with D possibly matching TRBD1 (6 bases). The sequencing sample was made of peripheral blood. CDR3 DNA: TGTGCCAGCAGCCAAGAGAGGGGGACGAACACTGAAGCTTTCTTT. Translation gives CASSQERGTNTEAFF.